This TCR beta chain was captured in a study of PD-L1 blockade in urothelial cancer (dated by TCRdb to between 2016 and 2019). Context from the whole study: All patients started therapy around 2014 and received atezolizumab 1,200 mg intravenously every 3 weeks. Patients had an ECOG performance status of 0 or 1 and had received between 0 and 3 prior chemotherapy regimens. A median of roughly 140,000 T cells and 85,000 or so unique TCRs was obtained from blood samples, and a median clonality of roughly 0.08 was observed. Durable clinical benefit was achieved by nine patients but not by the remaining 20. The study, an exploratory multi-omic analysis, examined somatic, immune and clinical correlates of response to PD-L1 blockade with atezolizumab in urothelial cancer. TCR sequencing covered pretreatment tumor samples and matched, serially collected peripheral blood taken before and after atezolizumab treatment. Under 30 patients had pretreatment blood TCR-seq, around 25 had at least one posttreatment blood collection, and around 25 had tumor TCR-seq. Blood samples were analyzed at 3 weeks after treatment start (second dose) and at 6 weeks after treatment start. Durable clinical benefit was defined as a progression-free survival longer than 6 months, and TCR features were additionally tested against progression-free survival and overall survival. About 85% of the roughly 29 patients were identified as males with urothelial cancer of bladder origin, and a prior smoking history was reported by 18 of 29 patients. Whole exome sequencing and RNA sequencing of pretreatment tumors were performed alongside TCR sequencing in the same patients.

The study at large found these results: Small sample size (n ≈ 28) and many exploratory analyses mean the results are intended to be hypothesis-generating. At 3 weeks after the start of treatment, tumor-associated TCR clones in peripheral blood had expanded more in patients with durable benefit (n ≈ 24, p = 0.022). Improved progression-free and overall survival was found to be associated with pretreatment peripheral blood TCR clonality below the median.

The germline V gene encodes CDR1 SGHAT and CDR2 FQNNGV. V drops 4 bases and J drops 8 bases, leaving 17 bases in between. The CDR3, cysteine through phenylalanine, is 14 amino acids long. The read is trimmed to its CDR3 DNA, 42 bases read in frame from base 1. With respect to this clone: It lacks a known antigen. No much larger clone exists at a distance of one base, and base qualities are not known.

Synthetic TCR analog templates were spiked into each PCR to estimate absolute template abundance from read counts. TCRbeta CDR3 regions were amplified from genomic DNA with bias-controlled V and J gene primers using the immunoSEQ assay. Rearranged TCRbeta segments were sequenced at approximately 20X coverage. The original pipeline was this. Clustering was used to correct sequencing errors, and CDR3s were annotated against IMGT so that V, D and J genes could be assigned. Downstream analyses used only productive TCRbeta rearrangements, leaving out any out-of-frame or stop-codon sequences. To compute clonality, Shannon entropy was normalized by the log of the number of unique productive sequences and then subtracted from one. Clones differing between time points or between blood and tumor were identified using Fisher's exact test with Benjamini-Hochberg correction, with an adjusted p below 0.01 applied as the threshold. TCRdb took this table from immuneACCESS and kept in-frame rearrangements with V and J called. Such tables lack part of the clones; where checked against another copy, unresolved V genes explain under half of the gap, and the rest is unexplained. V and J calls and clone size are as listed in that table; D and trimming were resolved from the DNA. Present in this sample are 35,000 to 40,000 clones, around four fifths of which were seen just once. The ten most abundant clones make up about 16% of the sample.

The time point tag for this specimen amounts to: pretreatment peripheral blood. The cohort comprised fewer than 35 patients with locally advanced or metastatic urothelial carcinoma treated at Memorial Sloan Kettering on a trial protocol. Peripheral blood mononuclear cells were collected pretreatment and during treatment, with between 1 and 8 total time points per patient. The Qiagen DNeasy Blood extraction kit was used to purify genomic DNA from total PBMCs and from tumor samples. Collected pretreatment and during treatment, PBMCs were isolated and stored as previously described. The TCR originated in a man aged 80 or over with urothelial cancer. Sequenced material: PBMCs, taken around atezolizumab (anti-PD-L1) treatment. In this chain, TRBV11-2 is recombined with TRBJ1-2; matching of 6 bases hints at TRBD1 as the D gene. The DNA is as follows: TGTGCCAGCAGCTCCGGGGGGACACTTGAGGGCTACACCTTC. Its protein is CASSSGGTLEGYTF. Reference TRBV11-2 and TRBJ1-2 proteins supply the regions before and after the CDR3; the full variable domain is: EAGVAQSPRYKIIEKRQSVAFWCNPISGHATLYWYQQILGQGPKLLIQFQNNGVVDDSQLPKDRFSAERLKGVDSTLKIQPAKLEDSAVYLCASSSGGTLEGYTFGSGTRLTVV.